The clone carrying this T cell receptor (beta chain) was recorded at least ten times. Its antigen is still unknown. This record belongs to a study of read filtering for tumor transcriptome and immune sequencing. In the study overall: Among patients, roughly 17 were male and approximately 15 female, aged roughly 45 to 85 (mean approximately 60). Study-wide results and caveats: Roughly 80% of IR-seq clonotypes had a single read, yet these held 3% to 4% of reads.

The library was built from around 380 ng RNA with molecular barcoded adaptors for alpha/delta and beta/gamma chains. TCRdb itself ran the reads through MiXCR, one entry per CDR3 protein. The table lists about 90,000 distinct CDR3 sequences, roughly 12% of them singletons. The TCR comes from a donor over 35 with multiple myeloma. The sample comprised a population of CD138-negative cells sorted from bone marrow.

CDR3 protein: CASSPTGETQYF. In nucleotides, the CDR3 is TGTGCCAGCAGCCCTACTGGAGAGACCCAGTACTTC. The rearrangement uses TRBV7-9 and TRBJ2-5; D remains unclear. Per germline, CDR1 SEHNR and CDR2 FQNEAQ (reference sequence). V was shortened by 5 bases and J by 4 bases, with 8 bases between the two germline ends. This CDR3 spans 12 amino acids.